A selection of T cell receptor beta chains follows, all from one sample in a study of shared clonotypes between healthy human individuals. Measured with immunoSEQ multiplex PCR; TCRdb has only the in-frame clones, and not every one. Here the sample spans 900,000 to 1,200,000 clones, about four fifths being singletons. Sequenced sample: memory CD4+ T cells from PBMCs. The source of these receptors is a man between 18 and 35 years old in good health. Some clones in this sample may be carry-over from other donors' samples. Both conserved end residues are part of each CDR3. The D gene is left open where the match is weak. Part of the rows lack a size; the others show once, few, many or a class for expanded clones.

clone_size | d_call | j_call | cdr3_length | v_call | cdr3_aa | cdr3_nt
once | TRBD2 | TRBJ2-4 | 17 | TRBV28 | CASSLPLAGIVKNIQYF | TGTGCCAGCAGTTTACCGCTAGCGGGAATAGTCAAAAACATTCAGTACTTC
- | - | TRBJ1-1 | 14 | TRBV27 | CASSQRRIGTEAFF | TGTGCCAGCAGTCAACGAAGGATTGGGACTGAAGCTTTCTTT
once | - | TRBJ2-1 | 16 | TRBV14 | CASSFRKGLPYNEQFF | TGTGCCAGCAGCTTCAGGAAGGGCCTCCCTTACAATGAGCAGTTCTTC
- | - | TRBJ2-1 | 13 | TRBV18 | CASSPSLWNEQFF | TGTGCCAGCTCACCTAGCCTTTGGAATGAGCAGTTCTTC
- | TRBD2 | TRBJ2-1 | 15 | TRBV7-2 | CASGHRTRGYNEQFF | TGTGCCAGCGGCCACCGGACTAGGGGATACAATGAGCAGTTCTTC
- | - | TRBJ1-1 | 14 | TRBV30 | CAWLRPGGNTEAFF | TGTGCCTGGTTACGGCCCGGGGGAAACACTGAAGCTTTCTTT
- | - | TRBJ1-2 | 13 | TRBV28 | CASRLGQTGGYTF | TGTGCCAGCAGACTAGGGCAGACGGGAGGCTACACCTTC
few | TRBD1 | TRBJ1-5 | 14 | TRBV6-1 | CASTRTGRNQPQHF | TGTGCCAGCACTCGGACAGGGCGCAATCAGCCCCAGCATTTT
- | TRBD2 | TRBJ2-7 | 15 | TRBV11-2 | CASSWDSSGSRQQYF | TGTGCCAGCAGCTGGGATTCTAGCGGGAGTAGACAGCAGTACTTC
- | TRBD2 | TRBJ2-3 | 17 | TRBV28 | CASNFLEGRGESDTQYF | TGTGCCAGCAATTTCTTGGAGGGGAGGGGAGAATCTGATACGCAGTATTTT
- | - | TRBJ1-4 | 16 | TRBV4-2 | CASSQATGPVGEKLFF | TGTGCCAGCAGCCAAGCGACAGGACCCGTGGGGGAAAAACTGTTTTTT
- | - | TRBJ1-4 | 18 | TRBV21-1 | CASSKVSEDSGENEKLFF | TGTGCCAGCAGCAAAGTCTCGGAAGATTCGGGAGAGAATGAAAAACTGTTTTTT
- | TRBD1 | TRBJ1-2 | 14 | TRBV19 | CASSGQVFNYGYTF | TGTGCCAGTAGCGGACAGGTATTTAACTATGGCTACACCTTC
- | - | TRBJ2-2 | 14 | TRBV5-1 | CASRAGLGTGELFF | TGCGCCAGCAGGGCGGGGTTGGGCACCGGGGAGCTGTTTTTT
once | - | TRBJ1-5 | 13 | TRBV30 | CAWRDGQNQPQHF | TGTGCCTGGAGGGACGGACAGAATCAGCCCCAGCATTTT
- | TRBD1 | TRBJ2-2 | 14 | TRBV29-1 | CSGRTGSGTGELFF | TGCAGCGGAAGGACAGGGTCCGGCACCGGGGAGCTGTTTTTT
- | TRBD1 | TRBJ2-7 | 14 | TRBV25-1 | CASSTLTGVDEQYF | TGTGCCAGCAGTACCTTGACAGGGGTGGACGAGCAGTACTTC
once | - | TRBJ2-7 | 12 | TRBV6-1 | CASSEGETPQYF | TGTGCCAGCAGTGAAGGGGAGACGCCCCAGTACTTC
- | - | TRBJ1-2 | 15 | TRBV4-3 | CASSQDGRRGTGYTF | TGCGCCAGCAGCCAAGATGGTCGCAGGGGCACTGGCTACACCTTC
- | - | TRBJ1-5 | 15 | TRBV28 | CASSPLGQRRQPQHF | TGTGCCAGCAGTCCCTTGGGGCAGAGACGTCAGCCCCAGCATTTT